The rows below give T cell receptor beta chains drawn from one sample of a study of long-term antiretroviral therapy in people with HIV. Produced via immunoSEQ multiplex PCR; TCRdb's table is partial and in-frame only. This sample has roughly 17,000 clones, with around four fifths found just once. The sample was unsorted PBMCs, taken 0.3 years after starting antiretroviral therapy. The source is a man younger than 35 with HIV. CDR3s include the opening cysteine and the closing phenylalanine or tryptophan. Each record gives: CDR3 DNA, CDR3 protein, J gene, D gene, clone size, V gene. D genes are given only for firm matches. A row's size may be missing; if present it is once, few, many or a size class.

CDR3 DNA: TGTGCCTGGAGTGTTGGGCAGGTCTACCAGTACTTC; CDR3 protein: CAWSVGQVYQYF; J gene: TRBJ2-4; D gene: .; clone size: .; V gene: TRBV30
CDR3 DNA: TGTGCCAGCAGTAAAACGGAGACCAGGGGCTACACCTTC; CDR3 protein: CASSKTETRGYTF; J gene: TRBJ1-2; D gene: .; clone size: few; V gene: TRBV27
CDR3 DNA: TGCGCCAGCAGCTTGGGGGATCCCCGAGAAGAGACCCAGTACTTC; CDR3 protein: CASSLGDPREETQYF; J gene: TRBJ2-5; D gene: .; clone size: .; V gene: TRBV5-1
CDR3 DNA: TGTGCCACCAGCAGAAGGACTAGCGGGGGCACAGATACGCAGTATTTT; CDR3 protein: CATSRRTSGGTDTQYF; J gene: TRBJ2-3; D gene: TRBD2; clone size: .; V gene: TRBV15
CDR3 DNA: TGTGCCAGCAGCGTCCTGGAGACGACAGGGAATTATGGCTACACCTTC; CDR3 protein: CASSVLETTGNYGYTF; J gene: TRBJ1-2; D gene: TRBD1; clone size: .; V gene: TRBV9
CDR3 DNA: TGCGCCAGCAGCCAAGATCCGATGCAGCTAGAGGCCTATGGCTACACCTTC; CDR3 protein: CASSQDPMQLEAYGYTF; J gene: TRBJ1-2; D gene: .; clone size: .; V gene: TRBV4-1
CDR3 DNA: TGTGCCAGCAGTCGAGACCCAACTAACCAAGAGACCCAGTACTTC; CDR3 protein: CASSRDPTNQETQYF; J gene: TRBJ2-5; D gene: .; clone size: once; V gene: TRBV28
CDR3 DNA: TGTGCCAGCAGTTACTCGGAAGCGGCAGATACGCAGTATTTT; CDR3 protein: CASSYSEAADTQYF; J gene: TRBJ2-3; D gene: .; clone size: .; V gene: TRBV6-5
CDR3 DNA: TGTGCCAGCAATCTAGGGAGGGTCCACGAAGAGACCCAGTACTTC; CDR3 protein: CASNLGRVHEETQYF; J gene: TRBJ2-5; D gene: TRBD2; clone size: .; V gene: TRBV6-1
CDR3 DNA: TGTGCCAGTCACAGGCTAGGGGACTCTGGAAACACCATATATTTT; CDR3 protein: CASHRLGDSGNTIYF; J gene: TRBJ1-3; D gene: .; clone size: .; V gene: TRBV19
CDR3 DNA: TGTGCCAGCGCGATTACAGTGAACACTGAAGCTTTCTTT; CDR3 protein: CASAITVNTEAFF; J gene: TRBJ1-1; D gene: .; clone size: .; V gene: TRBV27
CDR3 DNA: TGTGCCAGCAGCTCAACTCCCACAGGGGGCACCGGGGAGCTGTTTTTT; CDR3 protein: CASSSTPTGGTGELFF; J gene: TRBJ2-2; D gene: TRBD1; clone size: once; V gene: TRBV9